This passage covers 14 T cell receptor beta chains from one sample sequenced in a study of Ad26.COV2.S vaccination and SARS-CoV-2 variants. Assay used: immunoSEQ multiplex PCR; TCRdb lists only in-frame clones, some missing. This table holds some 250,000 clones, around 89% found once. The treatment here: roughly 20 received Ad26.COV2.S at low or high dose, single or two shots; five or six received placebo; per-sample allocation not given. Samples analyzed were those drawn on day 63 after the first vaccine or placebo injection. Source: peripheral blood, taken in a trial of Ad26.COV2.S vaccine versus placebo. These receptor sequences come from a person aged 18-60 years who received the Ad26.COV2.S COVID-19 vaccine or a placebo.

The chain recombines TRBV19 with TRBJ2-4; tentatively, D is TRBD2 (6 bases). Trimming left V 2 bases short and J 8 bases short, with 19 bases between. CDR1 LNHDA and CDR2 SQIVND come from the germline V gene (reference sequence). The CDR3 extends over 16 amino acids. The CDR3: CASSIPAGRRQDIQYF. Written as DNA, the CDR3 is TGTGCCAGTAGTATACCCGCGGGACGCCGGCAGGACATTCAGTACTTC.

J is TRBJ1-4 and V is TRBV28; a possible D gene is TRBD1 (6 bases). V was cut by 5 bases and J by 0 bases, with 13 bases left in between. The CDR3 contains 16 residues. Germline V CDR1 and CDR2: MDHEN, SYDVKM. CDR3 coding DNA: TGTGCCAGCAGTCACAGGGTGGGAGCAACTAATGAAAAACTGTTTTTT. It yields the protein CASSHRVGATNEKLFF.

The chain uses TRBV7-3 and TRBJ2-1; D call uncertain. The CDR3 has 13 amino acids. Germline assignment: CDR1 SGHTA and CDR2 FQGTGA. The V gene lost 2 bases and the J gene lost 5 bases, with 7 bases spanning the gap. The CDR3 loop is CASSLDGDNEQFF. CDR3 nucleotides: TGTGCCAGCAGCTTAGACGGTGACAATGAGCAGTTCTTC.

For this clone: Other DNA sequences in the same sample also yield this CDR3. The rearrangement joins TRBV7-3 to TRBJ2-3; TRBD2 agrees at 11 bases. Germline trimming cut 0 bases from V and 3 bases from J; bases unmatched to any gene: 2. Germline loops: CDR1 SGHTA, CDR2 FQGTGA. The CDR3 is made up of 16 amino acids. The DNA for the CDR3 is TGTGCCAGCAGCTTAACAGCTAGCGGGGGGACAGATACGCAGTATTTT. Translating it yields CASSLTASGGTDTQYF.

The chain uses TRBV5-1 and TRBJ2-5, with 8 bases fitting TRBD2. This CDR3 is built from 15 residues. Trimming took 2 bases from V and 3 from J; bases not matched to a gene: 6. Germline values: CDR1 SGHRS, CDR2 YFSETQ. This CDR3 reads CASSFSGLAKETQYF. CDR3 coding DNA: TGCGCCAGCAGCTTTAGTGGACTAGCCAAAGAGACCCAGTACTTC.

This clone was observed once. V and J are TRBV10-3 and TRBJ2-3, with D perhaps TRBD1 or TRBD2 (6 bases each). V was pared by 5 bases and J by 5 bases, with 11 bases between. Germline-derived CDR1 and CDR2 are ENHRY and SYGVKD. The CDR3 spans 13 residues. The CDR3 is CAISTGTQDTQYF. The CDR3 bases are TGTGCCATCAGTACAGGGACTCAAGATACGCAGTATTTT.

The rearrangement uses TRBV19 and TRBJ2-5; TRBD1 matches at 7 bases. Germline assignment: CDR1 LNHDA and CDR2 SQIVND (reference sequence). The J segment lost 1 base and the V segment lost 5 bases, leaving 13 bases of the junction unmatched. The CDR3 runs 17 residues. The CDR3 nucleotides read TGTGCCAGTAGTCCGGGACACACAAAGGGGGCCCAAGAGACCCAGTACTTC. This encodes CASSPGHTKGAQETQYF. The entire variable domain, with the rest obtained from reference TRBV19 and TRBJ2-5, is as follows: DGGITQSPKYLFRKEGQNVTLSCEQNLNHDAMYWYRQDPGQGLRLIYYSQIVNDFQKGDIAEGYSVSREKKESFPLTVTSAQKNPTAFYLCASSPGHTKGAQETQYFGPGTRLLVL.

This clone came up once. The V and J genes are TRBV11-2 and TRBJ1-5, with D possibly matching TRBD1 (6 bases). V lost 1 base to trimming and J lost 5 bases, with 18 bases between them. Germline V gives CDR1 SGHAT, CDR2 FQNNGV. The CDR3 length is 17 residues. DNA for the CDR3: TGTGCCAGCAGCTTAGGAGACAGGCTCTCCCCCGATCAGCCCCAGCATTTT. Protein: CASSLGDRLSPDQPQHF.

V gene TRBV6-6 combines with J gene TRBJ2-4; D gene ambiguous. The germline gives CDR1 MNHNY, CDR2 SVGAGI (reference sequence). This CDR3 is 16 amino acids long. V was shortened by 5 bases and J by 0 bases, with 14 bases between the two germline ends. The CDR3 coding sequence is TGTGCCAGCAGTCCTTTGATAGATCAAGCCAAAAACATTCAGTACTTC. It is translated as CASSPLIDQAKNIQYF.

The gene calls are TRBV6-5 and TRBJ1-5, with D maybe TRBD1 (5 bases). CDR1 and CDR2 from the germline V gene are MNHEY and SVGAGI. The CDR3 contains 13 residues. The CDR3, as DNA: TGTGGTACGGGGCAGGACAGCAATCAGCCCCAGCATTTT. This codes for CGTGQDSNQPQHF.

The chain carries TRBV11-2 and TRBJ1-4; D is ambiguous. Trimming pared 1 base from V and 8 bases from J, leaving 8 bases between. The CDR3 sequence is 13 residues long. Germline values: CDR1 SGHAT, CDR2 FQNNGV. CDR3 sequence: CASSLAGREKLFF. The CDR3 coding sequence is TGTGCCAGCAGCTTAGCAGGCAGGGAAAAACTGTTTTTT.

The chain has TRBV7-8 and TRBJ2-6; tentatively, D is TRBD2 (6 bases). Germline loops: CDR1 SGHVS, CDR2 FQNEAQ. The CDR3 loop spans 16 amino acids. Trimming removed 3 bases from V and 2 bases from J, with 11 bases in between. CDR3 coding DNA: TGTGCCAGCAGCTTCCCGGGGGAGCCTGGGGCCAACGTCCTGACTTTC. Translation gives CASSFPGEPGANVLTF.

This chain uses TRBV7-9 with TRBJ2-5; possibly TRBD1 or TRBD2 for D (6 bases each). The germline V gene encodes CDR1 SEHNR and CDR2 FQNEAQ (reference sequence). The ends were cut back, 5 bases at V and 9 bases at J, with 25 bases in the middle. The CDR3 totals 16 residues. CDR3 sequence: CASSPTPAEGVSAQYF. As DNA, the CDR3 is TGTGCCAGCAGCCCGACCCCAGCGGAGGGGGTGTCGGCCCAGTACTTC.

This chain uses TRBV13 with TRBJ2-3, with 15 bases identical to TRBD2. The CDR3 is 20 residues long. CDR1 is PRHDT, CDR2 FYEKMQ, per germline (reference sequence). V trimming: 5 bases; J trimming: 2 bases; junction bases outside the gene matches: 14. The CDR3 coding sequence is TGTGCCAGCAGCCCCCGGACTAGCGGGGGGGAACGGGGAGTCACAGATACGCAGTATTTT. It codes for CASSPRTSGGERGVTDTQYF.